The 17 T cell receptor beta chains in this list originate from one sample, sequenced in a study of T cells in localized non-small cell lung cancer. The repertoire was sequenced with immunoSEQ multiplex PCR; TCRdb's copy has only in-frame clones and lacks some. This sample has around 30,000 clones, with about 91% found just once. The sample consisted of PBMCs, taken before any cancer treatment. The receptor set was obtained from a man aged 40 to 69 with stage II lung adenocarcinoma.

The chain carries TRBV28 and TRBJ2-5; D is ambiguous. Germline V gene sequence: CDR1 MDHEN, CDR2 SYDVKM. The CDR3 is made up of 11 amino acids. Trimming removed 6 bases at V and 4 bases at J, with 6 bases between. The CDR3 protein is CASRKLETQYF. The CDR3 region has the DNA TGTGCCAGCAGGAAATTAGAGACCCAGTACTTC.

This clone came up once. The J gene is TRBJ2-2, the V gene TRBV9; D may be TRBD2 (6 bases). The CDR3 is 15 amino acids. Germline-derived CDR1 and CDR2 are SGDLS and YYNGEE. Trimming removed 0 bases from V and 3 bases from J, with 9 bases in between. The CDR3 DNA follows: TGTGCCAGCAGCGTAGCCGGGAGTGACACCGGGGAGCTGTTTTTT. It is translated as CASSVAGSDTGELFF. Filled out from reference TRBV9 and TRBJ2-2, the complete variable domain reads DSGVTQTPKHLITATGQRVTLRCSPRSGDLSVYWYQQSLDQGLQFLIQYYNGEERAKGNILERFSAQQFPDLHSELNLSSLELGDSALYFCASSVAGSDTGELFFGEGSRLTVL.

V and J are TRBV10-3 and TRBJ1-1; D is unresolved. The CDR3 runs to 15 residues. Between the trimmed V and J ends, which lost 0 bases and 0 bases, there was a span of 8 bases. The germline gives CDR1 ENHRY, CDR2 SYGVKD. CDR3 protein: CAISESGGVNTEAFF. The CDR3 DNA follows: TGTGCCATCAGTGAGTCTGGCGGAGTGAACACTGAAGCTTTCTTT.

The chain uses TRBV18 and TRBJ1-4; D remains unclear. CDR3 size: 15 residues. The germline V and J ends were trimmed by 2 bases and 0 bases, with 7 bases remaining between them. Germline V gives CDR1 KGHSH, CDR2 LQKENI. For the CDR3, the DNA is TGTGCCAGCTCACCAATGGGAGCAACTAATGAAAAACTGTTTTTT. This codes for CASSPMGATNEKLFF.

The CDR3 region is CASSEGSGSTDTQYF. As DNA, the CDR3 is TGTGCCAGCAGTGAAGGGAGCGGTAGCACAGATACGCAGTATTTT. V and J are TRBV2 and TRBJ2-3, with TRBD2 as a possible D gene (5 bases). The CDR3 sequence is 15 residues long. Germline assignment: CDR1 SNHLY and CDR2 FYNNEI. The V end was cut by 1 base, the J end by 0 bases, with 8 bases between.

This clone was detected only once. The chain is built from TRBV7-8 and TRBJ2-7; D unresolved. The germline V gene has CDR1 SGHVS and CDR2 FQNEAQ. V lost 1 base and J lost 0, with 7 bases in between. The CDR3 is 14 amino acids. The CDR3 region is CASSLGLSSYEQYF. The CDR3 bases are TGTGCCAGCAGCTTAGGGTTGAGCTCCTACGAGCAGTACTTC.

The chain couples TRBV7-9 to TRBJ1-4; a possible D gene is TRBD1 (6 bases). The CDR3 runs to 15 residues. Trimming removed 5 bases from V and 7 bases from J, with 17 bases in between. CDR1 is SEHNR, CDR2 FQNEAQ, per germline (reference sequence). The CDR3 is CASSRGGGPREKLFF. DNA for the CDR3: TGTGCCAGCAGCAGGGGTGGGGGGCCTCGTGAAAAACTGTTTTTT.

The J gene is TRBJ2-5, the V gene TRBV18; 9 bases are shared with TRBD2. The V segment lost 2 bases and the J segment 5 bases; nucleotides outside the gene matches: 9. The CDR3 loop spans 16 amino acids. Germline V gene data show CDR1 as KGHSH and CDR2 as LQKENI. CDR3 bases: TGTGCCAGCTCACCAAGGCCTAGCGGGATTGAGGAGACCCAGTACTTC. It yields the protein CASSPRPSGIEETQYF.

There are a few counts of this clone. The DNA for the CDR3 is TGTGCCAGCAGTTTTTTTGGGGATGAAGCTTTCTTT. Its protein product is CASSFFGDEAFF. The chain has TRBV28 and TRBJ1-1; D not certain. V was shortened by 3 bases and J by 7 bases, with 9 bases between the two germline ends. CDR1 MDHEN and CDR2 SYDVKM come from the germline V gene. The CDR3 contains 12 residues.

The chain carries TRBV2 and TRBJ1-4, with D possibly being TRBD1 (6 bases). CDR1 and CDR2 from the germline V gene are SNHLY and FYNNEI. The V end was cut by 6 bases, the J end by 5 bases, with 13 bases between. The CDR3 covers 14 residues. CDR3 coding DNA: TGTGCCAGCAGGGTACAGGGCCTGAATGAAAAACTGTTTTTT. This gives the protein CASRVQGLNEKLFF.

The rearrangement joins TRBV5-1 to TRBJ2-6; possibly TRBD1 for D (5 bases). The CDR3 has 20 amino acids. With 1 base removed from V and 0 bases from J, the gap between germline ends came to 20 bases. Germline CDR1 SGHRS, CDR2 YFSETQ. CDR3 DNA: TGCGCCAGCAGCTTGTATTCAGTTACAGGCACCCTCTCTGGGGCCAACGTCCTGACTTTC. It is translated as CASSLYSVTGTLSGANVLTF.

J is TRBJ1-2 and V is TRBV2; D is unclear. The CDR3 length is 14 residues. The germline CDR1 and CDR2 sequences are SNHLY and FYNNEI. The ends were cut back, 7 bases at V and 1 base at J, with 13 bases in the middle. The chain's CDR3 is CASKPGTLNYGYTF. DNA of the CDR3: TGTGCCAGCAAACCAGGTACCCTTAACTATGGCTACACCTTC.

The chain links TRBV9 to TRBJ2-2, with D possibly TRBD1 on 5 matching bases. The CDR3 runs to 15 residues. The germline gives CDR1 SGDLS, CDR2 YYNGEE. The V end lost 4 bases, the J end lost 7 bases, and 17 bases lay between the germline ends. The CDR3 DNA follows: TGTGCCAGCAGCCTTACCCCAGGGTTGGGCGGGGAGCTGTTTTTT. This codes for CASSLTPGLGGELFF. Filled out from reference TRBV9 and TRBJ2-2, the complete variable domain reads DSGVTQTPKHLITATGQRVTLRCSPRSGDLSVYWYQQSLDQGLQFLIQYYNGEERAKGNILERFSAQQFPDLHSELNLSSLELGDSALYFCASSLTPGLGGELFFGEGSRLTVL.

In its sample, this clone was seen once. The DNA for the CDR3 is TGTGCCAGCAGCCCGCCGGGACAGGGGGTCCAAGAGACCCAGTACTTC. Translated: CASSPPGQGVQETQYF. The chain joins TRBV28 to TRBJ2-5; 11 bases match TRBD1. Germline V gene lookup returns CDR1 MDHEN and CDR2 SYDVKM. The CDR3 runs 16 residues. V lost 6 bases to trimming and J lost 1 base; unmatched junction nucleotides: 7.

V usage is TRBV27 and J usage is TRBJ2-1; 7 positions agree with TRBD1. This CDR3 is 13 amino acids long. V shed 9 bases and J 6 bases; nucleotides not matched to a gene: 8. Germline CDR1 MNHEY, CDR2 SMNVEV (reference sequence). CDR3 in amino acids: CASTTGQTNEQFF. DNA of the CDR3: TGTGCCAGTACAACGGGACAGACCAATGAGCAGTTCTTC.

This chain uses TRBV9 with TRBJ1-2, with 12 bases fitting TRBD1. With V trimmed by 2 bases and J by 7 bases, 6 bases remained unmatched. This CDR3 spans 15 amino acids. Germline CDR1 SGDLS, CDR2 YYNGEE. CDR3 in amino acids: CASSVGLGQGAGYTF. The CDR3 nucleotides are TGTGCCAGCAGCGTTGGGCTGGGACAGGGGGCTGGCTACACCTTC.

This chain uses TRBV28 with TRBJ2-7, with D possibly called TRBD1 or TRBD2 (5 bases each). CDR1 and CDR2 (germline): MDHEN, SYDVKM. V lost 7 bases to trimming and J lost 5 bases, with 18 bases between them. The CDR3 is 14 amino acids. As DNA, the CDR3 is TGTGCCAGCACCAAAAGGGGAGTCAGCCACGAGCAGTACTTC. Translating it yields CASTKRGVSHEQYF.